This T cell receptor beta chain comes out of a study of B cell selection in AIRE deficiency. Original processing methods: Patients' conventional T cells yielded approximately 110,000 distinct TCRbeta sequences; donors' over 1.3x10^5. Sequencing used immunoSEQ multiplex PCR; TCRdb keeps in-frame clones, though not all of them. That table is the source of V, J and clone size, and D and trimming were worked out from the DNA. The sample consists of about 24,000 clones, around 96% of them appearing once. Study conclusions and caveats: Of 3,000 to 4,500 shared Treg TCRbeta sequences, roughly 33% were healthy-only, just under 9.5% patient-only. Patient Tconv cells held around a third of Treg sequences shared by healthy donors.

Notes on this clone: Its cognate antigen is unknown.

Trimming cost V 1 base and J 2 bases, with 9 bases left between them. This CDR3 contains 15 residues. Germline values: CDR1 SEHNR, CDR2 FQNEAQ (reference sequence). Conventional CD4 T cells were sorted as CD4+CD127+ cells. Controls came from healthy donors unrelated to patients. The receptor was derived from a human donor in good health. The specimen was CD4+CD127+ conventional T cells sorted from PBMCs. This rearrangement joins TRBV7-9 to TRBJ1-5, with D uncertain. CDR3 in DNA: TGTGCCAGCAGCTTAGGGATACCTGGCAATCAGCCCCAGCATTTT. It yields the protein CASSLGIPGNQPQHF. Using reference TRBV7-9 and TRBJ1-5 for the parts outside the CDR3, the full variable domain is DTGVSQNPRHKITKRGQNVTFRCDPISEHNRLYWYRQTLGQGPEFLTYFQNEAQLEKSRLLSDRFSAERPKGSFSTLEIQRTEQGDSAMYLCASSLGIPGNQPQHFGDGTRLSIL.